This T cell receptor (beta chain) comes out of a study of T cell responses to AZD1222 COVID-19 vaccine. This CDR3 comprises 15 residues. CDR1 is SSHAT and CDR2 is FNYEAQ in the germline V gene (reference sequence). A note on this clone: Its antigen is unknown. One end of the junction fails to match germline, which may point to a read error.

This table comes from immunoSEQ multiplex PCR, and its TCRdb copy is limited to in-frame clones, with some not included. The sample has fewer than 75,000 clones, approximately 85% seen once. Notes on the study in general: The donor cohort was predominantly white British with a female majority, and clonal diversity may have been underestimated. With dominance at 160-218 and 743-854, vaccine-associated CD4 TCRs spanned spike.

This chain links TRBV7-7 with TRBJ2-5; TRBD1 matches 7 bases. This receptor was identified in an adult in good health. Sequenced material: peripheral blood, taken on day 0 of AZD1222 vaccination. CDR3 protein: CASSLDLGQQETQYF. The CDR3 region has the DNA TGTGCTAGCAGCTTAGACCTGGGACAGCAAGAGACCCAGTACTTC.